This TCR beta chain comes out of a study of blood T cells in healthy people across ages. The study's findings and limits: Expanded clonotype changes were possibly confounded by unknown donor CMV status. In older individuals, TCR beta diversity per million T cells was lower, falling roughly linearly with age.

This clonotype was counted between two and nine times. Its antigen is currently unknown. Primers used in a second PCR of about 6 to 11 cycles were a sample-barcoded 5' primer and a J-beta primer mix. From the 5' RACE reads, TCRdb called clonotypes with MiXCR, one entry per CDR3 protein. The sample has about 320,000 distinct CDR3 sequences, 25% to 30% seen once; the top ten hold around 30%. Around 9.4 milliliters was the volume of peripheral blood drawn from each donor. The TCR sequence derives from a woman in her 70s in good health. Sample: blood.

The CDR3 nucleotides are TGCAGTGCTAGTGGCGGACTCCCGGGACCGCAGTATTTT. It is translated as CSASGGLPGPQYF. This chain joins TRBV20-1 and TRBJ2-3; D possibly uses TRBD1 or TRBD2 (5 bases each). CDR3 length: 13 residues. V was shortened by 3 bases and J by 10 bases, with 17 bases between the two germline ends. In germline, CDR1 is DFQATT, CDR2 SNEGSKA (reference sequence).